These 2 T cell receptor beta chains originate from one sample sequenced in a study of cytomegalovirus exposure and HLA in healthy donors. PCR involved 60 Vbeta and 13 Jbeta primers. Sequencing was performed with immunoSEQ multiplex PCR; in TCRdb, only in-frame clones are kept and a portion is missing. The data show 190,000 or so clones, around 79% seen once. The sequenced material came from PBMCs. The receptors were sampled from a male donor in good health and CMV-seropositive.

The chain employs TRBV5-1 and TRBJ1-2; D perhaps matches TRBD1 (5 bases). The germline V gene has CDR1 SGHRS and CDR2 YFSETQ. This CDR3 region has 13 residues. Trimming shortened V by 4 bases and J by 4 bases, and 11 bases separated the two germline ends. The CDR3 protein is CASSVPGGYGYTF. The DNA for the CDR3 is TGCGCCAGCAGCGTTCCGGGGGGCTATGGCTACACCTTC.

This sequence joins TRBV7-9 and TRBJ1-1; the match to TRBD1 covers 7 bases. The junction had 4 bases not matched to a gene; V was cut back by 0 bases and J by 6 bases. The CDR3 extends over 14 amino acids. Germline-derived CDR1 and CDR2 are SEHNR and FQNEAQ (reference sequence). CDR3 sequence: CASSLAQGFAEAFF. The CDR3 DNA sequence: TGTGCCAGCAGCTTAGCACAGGGGTTTGCTGAAGCTTTCTTT.